This T cell receptor (beta chain) was recovered during a study of shared clonotypes between healthy human individuals. The study, taken as a whole, reports: It was anticipated that sequencing depth would influence how many clonotypes donors shared.

Each replicate PCR on the sorted subsets used about 220 ng DNA (roughly 30,000 T cell genomes). Only in-frame clones appear in the TCRdb table, and some are missing; sequencing was by immunoSEQ multiplex PCR. Counted here are 650,000 to 750,000 clones, about two thirds occurring once; the ten biggest clones make up less than 2%. Concerning this clone: The antigen remains undetermined.

This CDR3 comprises 12 residues. Trimming took 0 bases from V and 10 from J, leaving 7 bases between them. CDR1 is MNHNY and CDR2 is SVGAGI in the germline V gene (reference sequence). The TCR was taken from a woman aged 25 to 45 in good health. Sequenced sample: memory CD4+ T cells sorted from blood. The subset was: CD45RA-negative fraction. The V gene is TRBV6-6, the J gene TRBJ1-5; no clear D. The CDR3 protein is CASSYSSYPQHF. CDR3 coding DNA: TGTGCCAGCAGTTACTCCTCGTACCCCCAGCATTTT.